This TCR beta chain originates from a study of blood T cell repertoires in COVID-19. Study as a whole: Acute-phase and convalescent COVID-19 samples originated in the United States, Italy and Spain.

Germline values: CDR1 LNHNV, CDR2 YYDKDF (reference sequence). V shed 1 base and J shed 4 bases, with 10 bases lying between them. The length of the CDR3 is 14 residues. The table came from immunoSEQ multiplex PCR; TCRdb's copy has only in-frame clones and leaves some out. The table includes around 130,000 clones, around nine tenths detected once. Specimen: peripheral blood. This receptor was obtained from a woman aged 45-60 years with acute or convalescent COVID-19. V gene TRBV15 combines with J gene TRBJ1-2; D may be TRBD1 (5 bases). CDR3 in DNA: TGTGCCACCAGCAGAGGGTGGCAGGGCTATGGCTACACCTTC. It yields the protein CATSRGWQGYGYTF. Full variable domain (missing parts from reference TRBV15 and TRBJ1-2): DAMVIQNPRYQVTQFGKPVTLSCSQTLNHNVMYWYQQKSSQAPKLLFHYYDKDFNNEADTPDNFQSRRPNTSFCFLDIRSPGLGDTAMYLCATSRGWQGYGYTFGSGTRLTVV.